This TCR beta chain is from a study of blood T cell repertoires in COVID-19. Study-level information: Acute and convalescent COVID-19 samples came from the United States, Italy and Spain. Sources were T cells, B-cell-depleted T cells, or PBMCs; the material itself was cDNA or gDNA.

TCRdb's copy holds only in-frame clones and misses some; the assay was immunoSEQ multiplex PCR. Of some 120,000 clones in the sample, 75% to 90% were seen once. Participants reported their clinical history, and cohort assignment relied on those reports. CDR1 and CDR2 from the germline V gene are SGHKS and YYEKEE (reference sequence). The V and J ends lost 4 bases and 8 bases respectively, with 21 bases between them. This CDR3 has 16 amino acids. This clone has just one count. The V gene is TRBV5-5, the J gene TRBJ1-4; possibly TRBD1 for D (6 bases). Material for sequencing was PBMCs or T cells enriched from blood (not recorded which). The origin of this receptor is a man between 25 and 39 years old who had recovered from COVID-19. CDR3 in DNA: TGTGCCAGCAGCGCGACCGGGACATCCGTGGGCGAAAAACTGTTTTTT. It encodes CASSATGTSVGEKLFF.